What follows describes a single T cell receptor (beta chain). Its antigen is undetermined. This entry belongs to a study of a mutant IDH1 vaccine in newly diagnosed glioma. Study summary: Treated patients showed a male proportion of approximately 62%, a female proportion of approximately 38%, and a mean age of 40.4 years.

Time point specified: week 23, last vaccination. Topical imiquimod was applied with each vaccine dose, which held 300 ug of mutant IDH1 20-mer peptide. Produced via immunoSEQ multiplex PCR; TCRdb's table is partial and in-frame only. The sample lists roughly 38,000 clones; around four fifths were seen once. Trimming pared 5 bases from V and 4 bases from J, leaving 17 bases between. CDR1 and CDR2 (germline): PRHDT, FYEKMQ (reference sequence). The CDR3 is 15 amino acids. This clonotype was sampled from a man aged 45-65 years with glioma. This chain uses TRBV13 with TRBJ2-5; TRBD1 or TRBD2 may be the D gene (6 bases each). Sequenced material: PBMCs, taken from a glioma patient whose treatment included an IDH1 peptide vaccine. The CDR3 DNA reads TGTGCCAGCAGCGTCCGAGGCAGGGGAGGAGAGACCCAGTACTTC. This gives the protein CASSVRGRGGETQYF.